A selection of T cell receptor beta chains follows, all from one sample in a study of T cells in Graves' hyperthyroidism and ophthalmopathy. A single record per CDR3 protein comes from TCRdb applying MiXCR to the multiplex PCR reads. The sample carries roughly 380,000 distinct CDR3 sequences, over 11% recorded once. The sequenced sample was blood. These receptors were taken from an older woman with Graves' hyperthyroidism. CDR3s leave out the opening cysteine and the closing phenylalanine or tryptophan. Clone size is stated in some rows and not others, as once, few, many or a class when expanded.

v_call,j_call,clone_size,cdr3_aa
TRBV18,TRBJ2-1,.,ASSFPGLDYNEQF
TRBV2,TRBJ2-5,.,ASKREGETQY
TRBV4-1,TRBJ1-4,.,ASSQVGTGVLF
TRBV11-2,TRBJ1-1,many,ASSSDPRGRPAF
TRBV27,TRBJ2-1,.,ASSLRVSYSYNEQF
TRBV20-1,TRBJ2-1,many,SARDSGLDEQF
TRBV20-1,TRBJ2-7,many,SARPLGGGRYEQY
TRBV25-1,TRBJ2-7,once,ASSGRTSGRISYEQY
TRBV12-3/TRBV12-4,TRBJ2-2,.,ASSSDRATGELF
TRBV12-3/TRBV12-4,TRBJ2-5,many,ASRTGTAGETQY
TRBV4-1,TRBJ2-5,.,ASSRSSGRMDETQY
TRBV29-1,TRBJ2-3,many,SVEGQQSTDTQY
TRBV12-3/TRBV12-4,TRBJ2-7,many,ASSGISTYEQY
TRBV2,TRBJ2-1,many,ASRRTGYNEQF
TRBV20-1,TRBJ2-7,many,SAPTTGTGEQY
TRBV11-1,TRBJ2-7,few,ASSLTGTGNEQY